These 16 T cell receptor beta chains came from one sample sequenced in a study of cytomegalovirus exposure and HLA in healthy donors. The PCR ran on 60 Vbeta and 13 Jbeta primers. Generated by immunoSEQ multiplex PCR, the TCRdb table keeps only in-frame clones and is missing some. The table lists approximately 100,000 clones, around 80% of them singletons, with approximately 5% in the top ten. The sequenced sample was PBMCs. These receptors came from a woman aged 18-29 years in good health and CMV-seropositive.

This clone was observed a few times. J is TRBJ2-7 and V is TRBV4-2; 14 positions match TRBD2. V was pared by 3 bases and J by 3 bases, with 10 bases of the junction left unmatched. The CDR3 sequence is 18 residues long. CDR1 and CDR2 (germline): LGHNA, YNFKEQ. This chain's CDR3 is CASSQQPGLAGDYYEQYF. CDR3 sequence (DNA): TGTGCCAGCAGCCAGCAACCGGGACTAGCGGGAGATTACTACGAGCAGTACTTC.

The gene calls are TRBV2 and TRBJ2-7; 11 bases map to TRBD2. With V trimmed by 1 base and J by 6 bases, 2 bases remained unmatched. Germline CDR1 is SNHLY and CDR2 is FYNNEI. The CDR3 totals 14 residues. CDR3 nucleotide sequence: TGTGCCAGCAGTGAAGGACTAGCGGGGCCCGAGCAGTACTTC. Translating gives CASSEGLAGPEQYF.

The chain joins TRBV5-1 to TRBJ2-5; 16 bases align to TRBD2. V shed 0 bases, J shed 1 base, and the junction held 3 bases outside the gene matches. Germline V lookup: CDR1 SGHRS, CDR2 YFSETQ. The length of the CDR3 is 18 residues. The CDR3, as DNA: TGCGCCAGCAGCTTGGCCGGGACTAGCGGGAGGGCCCAAGAGACCCAGTACTTC. This sequence encodes CASSLAGTSGRAQETQYF.

V and J are TRBV28 and TRBJ2-6; 11 nucleotides agree with TRBD1. Germline assignment: CDR1 MDHEN and CDR2 SYDVKM. The CDR3 contains 17 residues. J was trimmed by 4 bases and V by 5 bases; bases with no gene match: 7. The CDR3 here is CASSPWTGGFGANVLTF. The CDR3 bases are TGTGCCAGCAGTCCCTGGACAGGGGGCTTCGGGGCCAACGTCCTGACTTTC.

The table lists this clone with a count of one. The genes are TRBV12-5 and TRBJ2-1, with TRBD1 as a possible D gene (5 bases). Trimming shortened V by 6 bases and J by 9 bases, and 15 bases separated the two germline ends. CDR1 and CDR2 (germline): LGHNT, FRNRAP. The CDR3 covers 13 residues. This chain's CDR3 is CASGPYQGSEQFF. The DNA of the CDR3 is TGTGCTAGTGGCCCGTACCAGGGTAGTGAGCAGTTCTTC.

This chain links TRBV30 with TRBJ2-2, with TRBD2 identical over 9 bases. J was trimmed by 4 bases and V by 4 bases; bases with no gene match: 4. The germline V gene has CDR1 GTSNPN and CDR2 SVGIG (reference sequence). The CDR3 has 14 amino acids. Here the CDR3 reads CAWMHSGSTGELFF. The CDR3 coding sequence is TGTGCCTGGATGCATAGCGGGAGCACCGGGGAGCTGTTTTTT.

This chain uses TRBV6-5 with TRBJ2-7; a possible D gene is TRBD2 (5 bases). Germline V gene sequence: CDR1 MNHEY, CDR2 SVGAGI. There are 13 residues in the CDR3. The V end was cut by 3 bases, the J end by 2 bases, with 8 bases between. The CDR3 DNA is TGTGCCAGCAGTTATACTAGGACCTACGAGCAGTACTTC. It encodes CASSYTRTYEQYF.

This chain joins TRBV5-4 and TRBJ2-3; 11 bases match TRBD2. The J segment lost 4 bases and the V segment lost 5 bases, leaving 3 bases of the junction unmatched. Germline loops: CDR1 SGHNT, CDR2 YYREEE (reference sequence). The CDR3 is 14 amino acids. CDR3 bases: TGTGCCAGCAGTGGGACTAGCGGCCCAGATACGCAGTATTTT. It codes for CASSGTSGPDTQYF.

This clone was seen ten or more times. V gene TRBV19 combines with J gene TRBJ1-1, with TRBD1 matching 10 bases. Germline V gene sequence: CDR1 LNHDA, CDR2 SQIVND (reference sequence). The CDR3 spans 15 residues. J was trimmed by 6 bases and V by 1 base; bases with no gene match: 5. The CDR3 DNA sequence: TGTGCCAGTAGTATAGTTGGGACAGGGGTGCCTGAAGCTTTCTTT. Encoded protein: CASSIVGTGVPEAFF. Complete variable domain (other parts from reference TRBV19 and TRBJ1-1): DGGITQSPKYLFRKEGQNVTLSCEQNLNHDAMYWYRQDPGQGLRLIYYSQIVNDFQKGDIAEGYSVSREKKESFPLTVTSAQKNPTAFYLCASSIVGTGVPEAFFGQGTRLTVV.

CDR3 in amino acids: CASSLAGDTGELFF. CDR3 bases: TGTGCCAGCAGTCTAGCGGGAGACACCGGGGAGCTGTTTTTT. The V call is TRBV6-1, the J call TRBJ2-2; the match to TRBD2 covers 10 bases. The CDR3 is 14 residues long. V dropped 5 bases and J dropped 3; count of bases not matched to a gene: 0. Germline V gene sequence: CDR1 MNHNS, CDR2 SASEGT.

The table lists this clone with a count of one. The chain joins TRBV30 to TRBJ2-5; TRBD1 matches at 7 bases. The J call is doubtful: the DNA matches TRBJ2-7 better. Per germline, CDR1 GTSNPN and CDR2 SVGIG (reference sequence). The length of the CDR3 is 15 residues. The CDR3 loop is CAWRQGTASSYEQYF. CDR3 bases: TGTGCCTGGAGGCAGGGGACAGCGAGCTCCTACGAGCAGTACTTC.

The chain employs TRBV30 and TRBJ1-4; D gene uncertain. There are 12 residues in the CDR3. V was clipped by 4 bases and J by 8 bases, with 11 bases between them. CDR1 and CDR2 (germline): GTSNPN, SVGIG (reference sequence). CDR3: CAWMRYGEKLFF. CDR3 sequence (DNA): TGTGCCTGGATGCGGTACGGAGAAAAACTGTTTTTT.

The CDR3 nucleotides are TGCGCCAGCAGCCTAGAGACTGGGAGCTCCTACAATGAGCAGTTCTTC. This translates into CASSLETGSSYNEQFF. The V and J genes are TRBV5-1 and TRBJ2-1; D may be TRBD2 (5 bases). Per the germline V gene, CDR1 is SGHRS and CDR2 is YFSETQ. Trimming took 4 bases from V and 0 from J, leaving 14 bases between them. The CDR3 runs 16 residues.

The chain employs TRBV9 and TRBJ1-6; 7 bases fit TRBD1. Germline values: CDR1 SGDLS, CDR2 YYNGEE. Trimming removed 3 bases from V and 6 bases from J; junction bases left unmatched: 6. CDR3 size: 15 residues. The CDR3 reads CASSEGAFPNSPLHF. CDR3 DNA sequence: TGTGCCAGCAGCGAGGGGGCGTTTCCTAATTCACCCCTCCACTTT.

The chain combines TRBV2 with TRBJ1-1; D perhaps matches TRBD1 (5 bases). V lost 6 bases, J lost 4 bases, and 12 bases lay in between. The CDR3 has 13 amino acids. CDR1 and CDR2 from the germline V gene are SNHLY and FYNNEI. The CDR3 DNA reads as TGTGCCAGCAGAAGGGACTTGGGCACTGAAGCTTTCTTT. Translation: CASRRDLGTEAFF.

For this clone: Other DNA sequences of this sample code for an identical CDR3. The chain combines TRBV11-2 with TRBJ1-5, with D possibly TRBD1 on 5 matching bases. Per germline, CDR1 SGHAT and CDR2 FQNNGV. The CDR3 is made up of 14 amino acids. Trimming cost V 1 base and J 6 bases, with 10 bases left between them. The CDR3 loop reads CASSLGRGGQPQHF. In DNA, the CDR3 is TGTGCCAGCAGCTTAGGAAGGGGCGGTCAGCCCCAGCATTTT. The whole variable domain, filled in from reference TRBV11-2 and TRBJ1-5, reads EAGVAQSPRYKIIEKRQSVAFWCNPISGHATLYWYQQILGQGPKLLIQFQNNGVVDDSQLPKDRFSAERLKGVDSTLKIQPAKLEDSAVYLCASSLGRGGQPQHFGDGTRLSIL.